The rows below give T cell receptor beta chains drawn from one sample of a study of blood T cells in healthy people across ages. TCRdb recomputed calls from the 5' RACE reads with MiXCR, one row per CDR3 protein. The sample lists 250,000 to 300,000 distinct CDR3 sequences; roughly 26% were seen once. The sample was blood. These receptors all come from a woman between 65 and 79 years old in good health. Each CDR3 is given with its conserved first and last residue. D genes are given only for firm matches. Not every row has a clone size; where given, it reads once, few, many or a size class.

TRBV20-1	NA	NA	TRBJ1-1	CSADSRVMNTEAFF	TGCAGTGCTGACTCCAGGGTTATGAACACTGAAGCCTTCTTT
TRBV7-9	few	NA	TRBJ1-2	CASSRQSTTSLNGYTF	TGTGCCAGCAGCCGGCAATCTACCACGAGTCTAAATGGCTACACCTTC
TRBV12-3/TRBV12-4	NA	NA	TRBJ2-3	CASSLGVGHTDTQYF	TGTGCCAGCAGTTTAGGGGTGGGGCACACAGATACGCAGTATTTT
TRBV28	NA	NA	TRBJ1-4	CASSLRGSSEKLFF	TGTGCCAGCAGTTTGCGGGGATCGAGCGAAAAACTGTTTTTT
TRBV5-5	NA	NA	TRBJ2-7	CASSLGVDYEQYF	TGTGCCAGCAGCTTGGGGGTAGACTACGAGCAGTACTTC
TRBV6-2/TRBV6-3	few	NA	TRBJ2-1	CASSYARWDEQFF	TGTGCCAGCAGTTACGCCCGGTGGGATGAGCAGTTCTTC
TRBV6-5	few	TRBD2	TRBJ2-5	CASRYSLAGVGETQYF	TGTGCCAGCAGATACTCACTAGCGGGAGTCGGGGAGACCCAGTACTTC
TRBV28	NA	NA	TRBJ2-5	CASSLPSWGDHQETQYF	TGTGCCAGCAGTTTACCGTCCTGGGGGGACCATCAAGAGACCCAGTACTTC
TRBV24-1	NA	NA	TRBJ2-2	CATGTGRNTGELFF	TGTGCCACCGGAACAGGGCGGAACACCGGGGAGCTGTTTTTT
TRBV7-9	NA	TRBD1	TRBJ2-6	CASRGQGSSGANVLTF	TGTGCCAGCAGGGGACAGGGAAGCTCTGGGGCCAACGTCCTGACTTTC
TRBV6-1	few	NA	TRBJ1-4	CASSDATGLEKLFF	TGTGCCAGCAGTGACGCTACGGGTCTCGAAAAACTGTTTTTT
TRBV10-2	few	TRBD2	TRBJ2-7	CASSGTSGSFYEQYF	TGCGCCAGCAGTGGAACTAGCGGGAGTTTCTACGAGCAGTACTTC
TRBV12-3/TRBV12-4	NA	NA	TRBJ1-6	CASSSVNSPLHF	TGTGCCAGCAGTTCGGTTAATTCACCCCTCCACTTT
TRBV12-3/TRBV12-4	NA	TRBD2	TRBJ2-5	CASSSSTSGRKTQYF	TGTGCCAGCAGTTCGTCGACTAGCGGGAGGAAGACCCAGTACTTC
TRBV13	NA	NA	TRBJ2-1	CASSLVMGKGDNEQFF	TGTGCCAGCAGCTTAGTTATGGGAAAAGGCGACAATGAGCAGTTCTTC
TRBV4-1	many	NA	TRBJ1-6	CASSVLLGDGGEYSPLHF	TGCGCCAGCAGCGTCCTGCTGGGTGACGGCGGGGAATATTCACCCCTCCACTTT
TRBV21-1	NA	NA	TRBJ2-1	CASSILDSNNEQFF	TGTGCCAGCAGTATTTTAGACAGCAATAATGAGCAGTTCTTC
TRBV5-1	NA	NA	TRBJ2-5	CASSWDVQETQYF	TGCGCCAGCAGCTGGGACGTACAAGAGACCCAGTACTTC
TRBV12-3/TRBV12-4	NA	NA	TRBJ2-7	CTSSSHGGGANEQYF	TGTACCAGCAGTTCACATGGAGGAGGAGCGAACGAGCAGTACTTC
TRBV18	few	TRBD1	TRBJ2-7	CASSPQQGYSYEQYF	TGTGCCAGCTCACCCCAACAGGGGTACTCCTACGAGCAGTACTTC
TRBV28	few	NA	TRBJ2-7	CASSDQGSHEQYF	TGTGCCAGCTCCGACCAGGGGAGTCACGAGCAGTACTTC
TRBV29-1	NA	NA	TRBJ1-2	CSVRGDYGYTF	TGCAGCGTGCGGGGGGACTATGGCTACACCTTC